This T cell receptor beta chain was observed in a study of cytomegalovirus exposure and HLA in healthy donors. Whole-study findings and limits: Follow-up analysis later connected one missense variant in DCLRE1C with trimming of TCR beta V- and J-genes.

The CDR3 spans 16 residues. The V end lost 0 bases, the J end lost 6 bases, and 13 bases lay between the germline ends. Germline assignment: CDR1 SGHRS and CDR2 YFSETQ. On this clone: What it recognizes is unknown.

13 Jbeta primers and 60 Vbeta primers were used for the PCR. Repertoires were generated with immunoSEQ multiplex PCR, while TCRdb's copy carries only in-frame clones and drops some. This sample has around 140,000 clones, with 70% to 85% found just once. The sequence was obtained from a man aged 25 to 40 in good health and CMV-seropositive. The V and J genes are TRBV5-1 and TRBJ1-6, with D possibly being TRBD1 (6 bases). The sequencing input was PBMCs. CDR3 sequence reads: CASSLGHLGGNSPLHF. In DNA, the CDR3 is TGCGCCAGCAGCTTGGGACACCTAGGGGGTAATTCACCCCTCCACTTT.